The 10 T cell receptor beta chains below were found in one sample sequenced in a study of blood T cell repertoires in COVID-19. Measured with immunoSEQ multiplex PCR; TCRdb has only the in-frame clones, and not every one. Of some 30,000 clones detected, roughly 89% appear once; the ten largest clones hold about 26%. What was sequenced was peripheral blood. The receptors derive from a man older than 75 with acute or convalescent COVID-19.

V gene TRBV24-1 combines with J gene TRBJ2-1; 9 positions agree with TRBD2. With 3 bases clipped from V and 2 bases from J, the junction kept 4 bases outside the gene matches. Germline CDR1 is KGHDR and CDR2 is SFDVKD. CDR3 length equals 16 residues. DNA for the CDR3: TGTGCCACCAGTGATATTAGCGGGAGCCCCTACAATGAGCAGTTCTTC. It yields the protein CATSDISGSPYNEQFF.

This clone was detected a few times. The chain uses TRBV29-1 and TRBJ1-1; possible D gene TRBD1, 6 bases. V gave up 8 bases and J gave up 4 bases, with 17 bases separating them. Germline V gene lookup returns CDR1 SQVTM and CDR2 ANQGSEA. This CDR3 region has 13 residues. Written as DNA, the CDR3 is TGCAGCTCTCACGGGGGGGCCGGCACTGAAGCTTTCTTT. Its protein product is CSSHGGAGTEAFF.

This chain joins TRBV12-3 or TRBV12-4 and TRBJ1-4; no clear D gene. V lost 8 bases and J lost 0, with 7 bases in between. CDR3 size: 13 residues. In nucleotides, the CDR3 is TGTGCCAGCGCGAGGGCAACTAATGAAAAACTGTTTTTT. Protein: CASARATNEKLFF.

This clone occurred once. The chain combines TRBV30 with TRBJ1-1, with TRBD1 as a possible D gene (6 bases). V lost 4 bases and J lost 7, with 16 bases in between. This CDR3 has 13 amino acids. Germline V gene sequence: CDR1 GTSNPN, CDR2 SVGIG (reference sequence). In nucleotides, the CDR3 is TGTGCCTGGACCAGACAGGTCGGTCTTGAAGCTTTCTTT. Protein sequence: CAWTRQVGLEAFF.

This chain connects TRBV30 to TRBJ1-2, with D maybe TRBD1 (5 bases). Germline CDR1 reads GTSNPN; CDR2 reads SVGIG (reference sequence). The CDR3 has 13 residues. V gave up 0 bases and J gave up 7 bases, with 12 bases separating them. CDR3 coding DNA: TGTGCCTGGAGTGTGTCAGGGCTACGTGGCTACACCTTC. Its protein product is CAWSVSGLRGYTF.

V is TRBV5-1 and J is TRBJ2-3; 8 nucleotides match TRBD1. V lost 3 bases to trimming and J lost 13 bases; unmatched junction nucleotides: 13. CDR3 size: 14 residues. Germline V gene data show CDR1 as SGHRS and CDR2 as YFSETQ. The CDR3 loop reads CASSSAGGKRLEYF. The CDR3 nucleotides read TGCGCCAGCAGCTCGGCAGGGGGCAAGAGACTCGAGTATTTT.

This chain joins TRBV6-5 and TRBJ1-1, with 9 bases aligning to TRBD1. The length of the CDR3 is 16 residues. Germline assignment: CDR1 MNHEY and CDR2 SVGAGI. V trimming: 2 bases; J trimming: 1 base; junction bases outside the gene matches: 5. The CDR3 spells CASSYTGTGPNTEAFF. CDR3 bases: TGTGCCAGCAGTTACACCGGGACAGGGCCGAACACTGAAGCTTTCTTT.

This chain joins TRBV6-5 and TRBJ1-1, with a weak D call TRBD1 (6 bases). Trimming cost V 2 bases and J 0 bases, with 10 bases left between them. Looked up from germline, CDR1 is MNHEY and CDR2 is SVGAGI. The CDR3 totals 15 residues. The DNA of the CDR3 is TGTGCCAGCAGTTACGTCGGGACACTGAACACTGAAGCTTTCTTT. As protein: CASSYVGTLNTEAFF.

The chain combines TRBV14 with TRBJ2-2; TRBD2 matches 12 bases. This CDR3 has 17 residues. J gave up 0 bases and V 4 bases, and 3 bases lay outside the gene matches. The germline V gene encodes CDR1 SGHDN and CDR2 FVKESK. CDR3 protein: CASSRTSGDPNTGELFF. Written as DNA, the CDR3 is TGTGCCAGCAGCCGGACTAGCGGGGACCCGAACACCGGGGAGCTGTTTTTT.

This chain connects TRBV5-5 to TRBJ2-3; TRBD2 agrees at 11 bases. The CDR3 has 16 residues. The trim removed 4 bases at V and 8 bases at J, leaving 12 bases unmatched. Germline V lookup: CDR1 SGHKS, CDR2 YYEKEE (reference sequence). The CDR3 sequence is CASSLSPTSGMGTQYF. The CDR3 bases are TGTGCCAGCAGCCTTTCCCCGACTAGCGGGATGGGTACGCAGTATTTT.